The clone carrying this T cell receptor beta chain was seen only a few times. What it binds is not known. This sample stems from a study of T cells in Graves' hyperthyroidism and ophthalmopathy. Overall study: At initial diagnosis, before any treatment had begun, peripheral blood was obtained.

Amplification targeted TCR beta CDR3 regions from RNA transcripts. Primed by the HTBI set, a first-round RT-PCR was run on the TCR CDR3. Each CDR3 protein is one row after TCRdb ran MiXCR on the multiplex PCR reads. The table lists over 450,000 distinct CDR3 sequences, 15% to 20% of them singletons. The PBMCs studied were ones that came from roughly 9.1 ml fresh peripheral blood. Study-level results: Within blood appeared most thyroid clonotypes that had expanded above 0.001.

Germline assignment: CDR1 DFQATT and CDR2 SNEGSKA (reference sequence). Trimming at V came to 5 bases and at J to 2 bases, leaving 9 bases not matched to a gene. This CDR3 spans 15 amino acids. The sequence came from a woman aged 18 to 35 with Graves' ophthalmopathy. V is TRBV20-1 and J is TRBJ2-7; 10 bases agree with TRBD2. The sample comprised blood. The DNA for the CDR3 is TGCAGTGCTCCAATGGTGAGCGGGGGGGCCTACGAGCAGTACTTC. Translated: CSAPMVSGGAYEQYF.